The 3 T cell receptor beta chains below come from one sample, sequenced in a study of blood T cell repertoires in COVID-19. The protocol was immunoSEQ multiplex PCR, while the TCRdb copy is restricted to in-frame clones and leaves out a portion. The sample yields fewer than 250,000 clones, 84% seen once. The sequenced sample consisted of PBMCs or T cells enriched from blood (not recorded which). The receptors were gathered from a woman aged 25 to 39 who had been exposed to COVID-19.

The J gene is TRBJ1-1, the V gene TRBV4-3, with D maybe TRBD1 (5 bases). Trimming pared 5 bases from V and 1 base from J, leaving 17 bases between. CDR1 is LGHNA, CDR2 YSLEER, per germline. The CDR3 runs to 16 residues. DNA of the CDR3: TGCGCCAGCAGCAAAAGGTTTCTACAGGAGAACACTGAAGCTTTCTTT. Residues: CASSKRFLQENTEAFF.

CDR3 coding DNA: TGTGCCACCAGTGAAGACCGGGGGTACACTGAAGCTTTCTTT. It codes for CATSEDRGYTEAFF. This rearrangement joins TRBV24-1 to TRBJ1-1; a weak D match, TRBD1 (5 bases). Germline lookup yields CDR1 KGHDR and CDR2 SFDVKD. This CDR3 spans 14 amino acids. V lost 4 bases, J lost 3 bases, and 11 bases lay in between.

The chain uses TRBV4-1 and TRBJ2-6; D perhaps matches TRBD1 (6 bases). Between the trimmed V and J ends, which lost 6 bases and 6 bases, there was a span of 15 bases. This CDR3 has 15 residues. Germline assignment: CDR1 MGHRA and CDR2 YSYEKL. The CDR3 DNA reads TGCGCCAGCAGTCAGGTAGGGGGTGAGGCCAACGTCCTGACTTTC. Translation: CASSQVGGEANVLTF.